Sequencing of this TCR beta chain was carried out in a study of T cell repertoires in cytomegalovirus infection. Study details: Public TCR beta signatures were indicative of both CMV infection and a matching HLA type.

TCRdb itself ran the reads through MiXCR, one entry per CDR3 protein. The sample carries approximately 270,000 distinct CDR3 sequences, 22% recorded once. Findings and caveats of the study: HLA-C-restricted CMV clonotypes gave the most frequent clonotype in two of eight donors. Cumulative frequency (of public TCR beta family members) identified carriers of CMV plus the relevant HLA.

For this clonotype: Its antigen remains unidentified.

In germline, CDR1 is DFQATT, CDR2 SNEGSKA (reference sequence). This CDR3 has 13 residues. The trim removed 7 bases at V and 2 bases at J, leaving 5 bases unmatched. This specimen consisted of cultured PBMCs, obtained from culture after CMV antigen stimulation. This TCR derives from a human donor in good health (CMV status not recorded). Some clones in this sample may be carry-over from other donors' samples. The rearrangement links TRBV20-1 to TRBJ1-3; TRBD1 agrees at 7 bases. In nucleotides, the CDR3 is TGCAGTGGACAGGGCCCCGCTGGAAACACCATATATTTT. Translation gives CSGQGPAGNTIYF.